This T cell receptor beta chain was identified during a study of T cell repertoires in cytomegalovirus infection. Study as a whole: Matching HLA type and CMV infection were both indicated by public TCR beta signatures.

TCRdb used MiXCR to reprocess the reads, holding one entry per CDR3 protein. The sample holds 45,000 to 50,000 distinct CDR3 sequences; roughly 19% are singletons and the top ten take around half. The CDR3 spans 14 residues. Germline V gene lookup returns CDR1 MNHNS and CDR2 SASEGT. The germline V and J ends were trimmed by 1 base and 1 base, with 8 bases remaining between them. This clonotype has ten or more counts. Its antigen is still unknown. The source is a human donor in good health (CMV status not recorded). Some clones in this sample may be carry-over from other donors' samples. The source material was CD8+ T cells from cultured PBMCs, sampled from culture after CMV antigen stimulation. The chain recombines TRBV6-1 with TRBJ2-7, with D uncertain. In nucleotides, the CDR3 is TGTGCCAGCAGTGAAGACGGTCCGTCCTACGAGCAGTACTTC. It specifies CASSEDGPSYEQYF.